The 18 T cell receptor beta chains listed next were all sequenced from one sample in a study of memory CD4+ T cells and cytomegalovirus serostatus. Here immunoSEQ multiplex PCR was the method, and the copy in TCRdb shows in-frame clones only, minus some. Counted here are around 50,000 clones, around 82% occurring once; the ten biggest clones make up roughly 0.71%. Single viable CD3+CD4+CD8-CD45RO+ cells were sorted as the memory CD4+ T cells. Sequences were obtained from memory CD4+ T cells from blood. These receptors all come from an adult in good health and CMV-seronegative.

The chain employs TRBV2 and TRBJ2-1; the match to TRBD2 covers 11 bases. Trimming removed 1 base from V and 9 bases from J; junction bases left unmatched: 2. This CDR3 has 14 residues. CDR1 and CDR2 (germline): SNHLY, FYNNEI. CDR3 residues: CASSEGLAGGEQFF. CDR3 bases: TGTGCCAGCAGTGAAGGTCTAGCGGGAGGTGAGCAGTTCTTC.

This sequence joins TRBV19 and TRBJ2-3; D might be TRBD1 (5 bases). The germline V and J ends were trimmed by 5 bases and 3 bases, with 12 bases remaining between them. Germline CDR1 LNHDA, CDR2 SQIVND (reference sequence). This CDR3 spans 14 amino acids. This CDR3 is CASSAGMLTDTQYF. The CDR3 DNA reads TGTGCCAGTAGTGCAGGGATGCTAACAGATACGCAGTATTTT.

The CDR3 DNA follows: TGTGCCAGTAACGTCGACAGGTTCTCTGGAAACACCATATATTTT. Translation: CASNVDRFSGNTIYF. This chain uses TRBV19 with TRBJ1-3, with TRBD1 as a possible D gene (6 bases). This CDR3 region has 15 residues. Germline CDR1 and CDR2: LNHDA and SQIVND (reference sequence). The V end lost 7 bases, the J end lost 0 bases, and 13 bases lay between the germline ends.

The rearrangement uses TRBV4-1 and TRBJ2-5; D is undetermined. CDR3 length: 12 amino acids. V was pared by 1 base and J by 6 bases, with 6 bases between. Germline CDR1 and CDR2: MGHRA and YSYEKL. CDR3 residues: CASSQGLQTQYF. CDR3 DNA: TGCGCCAGCAGCCAAGGGTTGCAGACCCAGTACTTC.

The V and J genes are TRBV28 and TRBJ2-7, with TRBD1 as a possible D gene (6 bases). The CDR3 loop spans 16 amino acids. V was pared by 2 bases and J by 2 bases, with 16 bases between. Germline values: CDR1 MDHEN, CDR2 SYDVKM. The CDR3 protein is CASSLAGDKRPYEQYF. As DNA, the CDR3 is TGTGCCAGCAGTTTAGCCGGGGACAAAAGACCCTACGAGCAGTACTTC.

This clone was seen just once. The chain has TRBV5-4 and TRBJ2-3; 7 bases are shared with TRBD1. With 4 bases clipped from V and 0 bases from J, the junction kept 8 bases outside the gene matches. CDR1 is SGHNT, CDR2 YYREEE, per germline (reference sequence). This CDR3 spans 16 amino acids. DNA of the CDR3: TGTGCCAGCAGCCCAGGACAGGTCCGTAGCACAGATACGCAGTATTTT. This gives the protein CASSPGQVRSTDTQYF. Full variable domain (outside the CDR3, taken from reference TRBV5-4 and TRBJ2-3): ETGVTQSPTHLIKTRGQQVTLRCSSQSGHNTVSWYQQALGQGPQFIFQYYREEENGRGNFPPRFSGLQFPNYSSELNVNALELDDSALYLCASSPGQVRSTDTQYFGPGTRLTVL.

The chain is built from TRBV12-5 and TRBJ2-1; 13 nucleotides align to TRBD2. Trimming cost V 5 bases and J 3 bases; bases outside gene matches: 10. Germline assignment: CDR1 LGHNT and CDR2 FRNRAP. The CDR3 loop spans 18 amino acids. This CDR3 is CASGRVPTSGRLYNEQFF. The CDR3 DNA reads TGTGCTAGTGGTCGGGTCCCGACTAGCGGGAGGCTCTACAATGAGCAGTTCTTC.

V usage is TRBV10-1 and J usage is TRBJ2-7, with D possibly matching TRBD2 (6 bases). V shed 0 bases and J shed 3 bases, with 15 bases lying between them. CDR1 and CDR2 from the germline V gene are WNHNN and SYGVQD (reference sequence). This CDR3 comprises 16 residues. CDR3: CASSESGSGNFYEQYF. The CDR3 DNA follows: TGCGCCAGCAGTGAGTCTGGTAGCGGAAATTTCTACGAGCAGTACTTC.

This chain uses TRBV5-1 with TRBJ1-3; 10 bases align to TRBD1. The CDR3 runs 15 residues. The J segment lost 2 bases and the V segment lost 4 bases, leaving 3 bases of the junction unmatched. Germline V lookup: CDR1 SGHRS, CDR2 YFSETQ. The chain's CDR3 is CASSQDRGAGNTIYF. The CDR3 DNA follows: TGCGCCAGCAGCCAGGACAGGGGGGCTGGAAACACCATATATTTT. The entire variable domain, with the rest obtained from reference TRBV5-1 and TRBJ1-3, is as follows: KAGVTQTPRYLIKTRGQQVTLSCSPISGHRSVSWYQQTPGQGLQFLFEYFSETQRNKGNFPGRFSGRQFSNSRSEMNVSTLELGDSALYLCASSQDRGAGNTIYFGEGSWLTVV.

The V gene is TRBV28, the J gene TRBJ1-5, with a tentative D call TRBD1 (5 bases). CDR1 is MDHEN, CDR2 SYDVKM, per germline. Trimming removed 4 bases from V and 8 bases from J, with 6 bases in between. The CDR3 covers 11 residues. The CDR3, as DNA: TGTGCCAGCAGTTCCAGGGAGCCCCAGCATTTT. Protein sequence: CASSSREPQHF. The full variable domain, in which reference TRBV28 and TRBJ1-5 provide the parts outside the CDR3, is DVKVTQSSRYLVKRTGEKVFLECVQDMDHENMFWYRQDPGLGLRLIYFSYDVKMKEKGDIPEGYSVSREKKERFSLILESASTNQTSMYLCASSSREPQHFGDGTRLSIL.

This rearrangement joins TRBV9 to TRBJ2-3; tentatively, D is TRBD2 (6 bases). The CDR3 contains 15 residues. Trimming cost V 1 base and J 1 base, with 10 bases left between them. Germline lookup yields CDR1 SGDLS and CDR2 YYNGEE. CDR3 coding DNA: TGTGCCAGCAGCGTATTTCCTAGCGGCACAGATACGCAGTATTTT. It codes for CASSVFPSGTDTQYF. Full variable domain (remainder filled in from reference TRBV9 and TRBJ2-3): DSGVTQTPKHLITATGQRVTLRCSPRSGDLSVYWYQQSLDQGLQFLIQYYNGEERAKGNILERFSAQQFPDLHSELNLSSLELGDSALYFCASSVFPSGTDTQYFGPGTRLTVL.

The CDR3 DNA reads TGTGCCAGCAGCTTGTGGGCTAGCTTGGGTGAGCAGTTCTTC. It specifies CASSLWASLGEQFF. This chain links TRBV5-5 with TRBJ2-1; a possible D gene is TRBD2 (5 bases). CDR1 is SGHKS, CDR2 YYEKEE, per germline (reference sequence). This CDR3 spans 14 amino acids. V lost 1 base to trimming and J lost 9 bases, with 14 bases between them.

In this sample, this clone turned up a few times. The CDR3 loop is CASRTGALFEAFF. The CDR3 coding sequence is TGTGCCAGCAGGACAGGAGCTCTTTTTGAAGCTTTCTTT. This chain uses TRBV28 with TRBJ1-1; tentatively, D is TRBD1 (6 bases). CDR3 length equals 13 residues. The V gene's germline CDR1 is MDHEN and CDR2 SYDVKM. V lost 6 bases and J 7 bases, leaving 15 bases between the germline ends.

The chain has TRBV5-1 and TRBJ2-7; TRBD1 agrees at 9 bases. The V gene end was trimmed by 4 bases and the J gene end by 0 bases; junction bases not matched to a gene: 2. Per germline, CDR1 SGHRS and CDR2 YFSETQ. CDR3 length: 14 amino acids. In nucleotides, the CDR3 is TGCGCCAGCAGCGCGGGACAGGGCTCCTACGAGCAGTACTTC. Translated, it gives CASSAGQGSYEQYF.

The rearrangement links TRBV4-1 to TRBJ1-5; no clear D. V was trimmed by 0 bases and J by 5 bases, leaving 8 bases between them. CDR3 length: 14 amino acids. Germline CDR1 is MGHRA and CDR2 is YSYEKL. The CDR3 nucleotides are TGCGCCAGCAGCCAAGATCTGCGTTATCAGCCCCAGCATTTT. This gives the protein CASSQDLRYQPQHF.

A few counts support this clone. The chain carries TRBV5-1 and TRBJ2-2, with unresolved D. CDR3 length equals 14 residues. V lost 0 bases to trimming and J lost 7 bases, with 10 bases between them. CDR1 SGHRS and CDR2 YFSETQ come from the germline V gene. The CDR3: CASSLGRSDGELFF. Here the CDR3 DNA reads TGCGCCAGCAGCTTGGGCCGAAGTGACGGGGAGCTGTTTTTT.

The CDR3: CASSAGHSATNEKLFF. CDR3 coding DNA: TGTGCCAGTAGTGCTGGACATTCAGCAACTAATGAAAAACTGTTTTTT. The V and J genes are TRBV19 and TRBJ1-4, with a tentative D call TRBD1 (5 bases). There are 16 residues in the CDR3. The V gene lost 5 bases and the J gene lost 0 bases, with 13 bases spanning the gap. Germline assignment: CDR1 LNHDA and CDR2 SQIVND (reference sequence).

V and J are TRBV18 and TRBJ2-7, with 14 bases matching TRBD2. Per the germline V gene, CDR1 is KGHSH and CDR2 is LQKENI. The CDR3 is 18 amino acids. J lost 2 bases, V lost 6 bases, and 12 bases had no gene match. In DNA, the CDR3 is TGTGCCAGCTCCATTCCCGTCGGACTAGCGGGAGGAACCTACGAGCAGTACTTC. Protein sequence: CASSIPVGLAGGTYEQYF.